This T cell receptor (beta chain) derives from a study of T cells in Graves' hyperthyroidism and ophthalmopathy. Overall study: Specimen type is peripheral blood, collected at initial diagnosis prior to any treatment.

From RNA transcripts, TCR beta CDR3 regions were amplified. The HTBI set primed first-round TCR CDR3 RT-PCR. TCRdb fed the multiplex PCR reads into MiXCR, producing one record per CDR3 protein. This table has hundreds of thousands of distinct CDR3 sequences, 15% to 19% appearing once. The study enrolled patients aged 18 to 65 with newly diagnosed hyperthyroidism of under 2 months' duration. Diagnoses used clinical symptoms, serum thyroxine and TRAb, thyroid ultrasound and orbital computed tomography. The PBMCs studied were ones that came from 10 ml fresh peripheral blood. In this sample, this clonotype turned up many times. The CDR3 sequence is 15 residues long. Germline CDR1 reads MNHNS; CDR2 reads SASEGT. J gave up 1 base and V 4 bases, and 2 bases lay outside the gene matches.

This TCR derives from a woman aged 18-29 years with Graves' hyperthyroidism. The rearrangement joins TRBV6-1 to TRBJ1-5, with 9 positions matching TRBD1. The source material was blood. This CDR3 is CASSGGQGSNQPQHF. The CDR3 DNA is TGTGCCAGCAGTGGCGGACAGGGGAGCAATCAGCCCCAGCATTTT.